Sequencing of this T cell receptor beta chain was carried out in a study of T cell changes during pregnancy in multiple sclerosis. Between the trimmed V and J ends, which lost 4 bases and 3 bases, there was a span of 9 bases. This CDR3 has 14 residues. The germline gives CDR1 PRHDT, CDR2 FYEKMQ (reference sequence). Sequenced by immunoSEQ multiplex PCR; TCRdb stores in-frame clones only, minus some. Of over 9,000 clones in the sample, nearly 85% were seen once. The TCR originated in a female donor in good health, enrolled as a control in a pregnancy study. The specimen was CD8+ T cells from peripheral blood mononuclear cells, collected in the third trimester of pregnancy. V usage is TRBV13 and J usage is TRBJ1-4; D is unresolved. The CDR3, as DNA: TGTGCCAGCAGCTACGGTAGAGCTAATGAAAAACTGTTTTTT. This translates into CASSYGRANEKLFF.